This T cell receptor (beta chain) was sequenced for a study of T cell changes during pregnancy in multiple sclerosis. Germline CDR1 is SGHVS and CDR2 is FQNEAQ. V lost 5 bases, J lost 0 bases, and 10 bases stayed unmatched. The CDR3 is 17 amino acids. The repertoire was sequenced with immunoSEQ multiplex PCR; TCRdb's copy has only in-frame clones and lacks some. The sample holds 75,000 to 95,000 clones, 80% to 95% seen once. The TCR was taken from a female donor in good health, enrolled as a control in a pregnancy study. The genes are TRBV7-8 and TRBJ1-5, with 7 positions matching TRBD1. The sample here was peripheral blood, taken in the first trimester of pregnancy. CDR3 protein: CASSPRTGAYSNQPQHF. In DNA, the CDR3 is TGTGCCAGCAGCCCCCGGACAGGAGCTTATAGCAATCAGCCCCAGCATTTT.